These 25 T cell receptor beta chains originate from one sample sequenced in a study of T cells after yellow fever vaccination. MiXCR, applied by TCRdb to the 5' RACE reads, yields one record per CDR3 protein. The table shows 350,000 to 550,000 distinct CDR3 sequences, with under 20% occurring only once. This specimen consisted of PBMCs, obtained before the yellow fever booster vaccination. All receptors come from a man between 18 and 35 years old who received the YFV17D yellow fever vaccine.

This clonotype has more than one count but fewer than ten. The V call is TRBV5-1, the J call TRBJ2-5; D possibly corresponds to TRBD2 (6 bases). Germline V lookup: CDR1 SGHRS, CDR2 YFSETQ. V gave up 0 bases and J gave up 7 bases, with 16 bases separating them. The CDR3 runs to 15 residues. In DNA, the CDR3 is TGCGCCAGCAGCTTGGACGGGAGCTTAGATGGGACCCAGTACTTC. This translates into CASSLDGSLDGTQYF.

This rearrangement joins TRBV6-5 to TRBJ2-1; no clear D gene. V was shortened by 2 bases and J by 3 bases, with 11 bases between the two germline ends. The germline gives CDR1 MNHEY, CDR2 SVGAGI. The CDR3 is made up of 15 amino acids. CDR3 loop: CASSYPGGGYNEQFF. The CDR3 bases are TGTGCCAGCAGTTACCCGGGCGGCGGCTACAATGAGCAGTTCTTC.

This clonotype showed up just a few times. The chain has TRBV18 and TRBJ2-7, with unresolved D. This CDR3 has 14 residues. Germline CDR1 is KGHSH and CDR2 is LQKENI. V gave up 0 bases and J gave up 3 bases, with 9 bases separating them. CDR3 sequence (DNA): TGTGCCAGCTCACCACCGTCGCAGCTCTACGAGCAGTACTTC. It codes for CASSPPSQLYEQYF.

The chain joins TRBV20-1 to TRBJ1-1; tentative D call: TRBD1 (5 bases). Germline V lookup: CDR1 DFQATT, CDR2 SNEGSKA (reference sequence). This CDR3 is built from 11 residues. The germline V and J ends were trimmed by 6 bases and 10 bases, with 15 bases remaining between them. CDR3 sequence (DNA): TGCAGTGCCCTGGTCGGGGCAGTAGCTTTCTTT. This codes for CSALVGAVAFF.

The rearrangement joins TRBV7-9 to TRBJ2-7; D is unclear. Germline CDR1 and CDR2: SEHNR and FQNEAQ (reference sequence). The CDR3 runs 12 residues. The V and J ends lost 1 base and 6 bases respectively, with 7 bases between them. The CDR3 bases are TGTGCCAGCAGCTTAGGACTTACCGAGCAGTACTTC. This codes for CASSLGLTEQYF.

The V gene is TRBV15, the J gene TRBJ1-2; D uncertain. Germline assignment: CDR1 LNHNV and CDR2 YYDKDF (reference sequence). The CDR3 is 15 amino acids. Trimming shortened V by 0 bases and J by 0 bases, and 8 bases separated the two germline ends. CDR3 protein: CATSRDRGSNYGYTF. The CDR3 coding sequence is TGTGCCACCAGCAGAGATCGCGGTTCTAACTATGGCTACACCTTC.

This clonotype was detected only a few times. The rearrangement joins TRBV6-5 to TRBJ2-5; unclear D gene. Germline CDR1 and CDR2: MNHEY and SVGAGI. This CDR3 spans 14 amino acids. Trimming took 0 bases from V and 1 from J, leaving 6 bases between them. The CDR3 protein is CASSYSRSQETQYF. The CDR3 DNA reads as TGTGCCAGCAGTTACTCGAGAAGCCAAGAGACCCAGTACTTC.

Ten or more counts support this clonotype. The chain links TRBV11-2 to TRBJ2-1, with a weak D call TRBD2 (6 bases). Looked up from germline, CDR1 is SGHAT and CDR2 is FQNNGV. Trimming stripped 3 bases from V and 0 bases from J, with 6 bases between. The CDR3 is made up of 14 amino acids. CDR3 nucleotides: TGTGCCAGCAGCTTCGGGGGCTCCTACAATGAGCAGTTCTTC. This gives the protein CASSFGGSYNEQFF.

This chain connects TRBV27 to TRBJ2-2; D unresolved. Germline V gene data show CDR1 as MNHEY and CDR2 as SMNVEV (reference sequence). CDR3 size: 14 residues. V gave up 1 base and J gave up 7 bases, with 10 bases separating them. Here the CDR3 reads CASSLLGGDGELFF. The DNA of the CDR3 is TGTGCCAGCAGTTTATTGGGTGGCGACGGGGAGCTGTTTTTT.

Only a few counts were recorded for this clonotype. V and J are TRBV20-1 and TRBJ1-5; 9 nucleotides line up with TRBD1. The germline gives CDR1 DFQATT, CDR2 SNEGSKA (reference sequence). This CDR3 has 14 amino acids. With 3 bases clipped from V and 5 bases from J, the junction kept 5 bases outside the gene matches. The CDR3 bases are TGCAGTGCTAGCCGGACAGGGGATCATCAGCCCCAGCATTTT. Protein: CSASRTGDHQPQHF.

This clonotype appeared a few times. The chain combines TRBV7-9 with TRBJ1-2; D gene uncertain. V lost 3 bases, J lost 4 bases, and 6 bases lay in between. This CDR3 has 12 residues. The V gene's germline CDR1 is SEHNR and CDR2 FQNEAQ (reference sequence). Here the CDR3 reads CASSFGIYGYTF. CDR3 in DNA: TGTGCCAGCAGCTTCGGGATCTATGGCTACACCTTC.

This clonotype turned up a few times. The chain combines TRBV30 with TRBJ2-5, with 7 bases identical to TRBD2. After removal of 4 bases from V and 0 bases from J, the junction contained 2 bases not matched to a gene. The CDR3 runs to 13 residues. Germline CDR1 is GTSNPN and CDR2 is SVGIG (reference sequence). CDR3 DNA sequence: TGTGCCTGGAACCGGGGGGACCAAGAGACCCAGTACTTC. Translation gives CAWNRGDQETQYF.

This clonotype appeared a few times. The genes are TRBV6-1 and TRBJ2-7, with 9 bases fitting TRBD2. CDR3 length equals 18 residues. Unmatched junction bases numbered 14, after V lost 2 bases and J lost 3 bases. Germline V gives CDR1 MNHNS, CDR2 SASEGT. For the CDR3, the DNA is TGTGCCAGCAGTGAATTTGTCCTGAGCCTAGCGGGACGCTACGAGCAGTACGTC. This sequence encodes CASSEFVLSLAGRYEQYV.

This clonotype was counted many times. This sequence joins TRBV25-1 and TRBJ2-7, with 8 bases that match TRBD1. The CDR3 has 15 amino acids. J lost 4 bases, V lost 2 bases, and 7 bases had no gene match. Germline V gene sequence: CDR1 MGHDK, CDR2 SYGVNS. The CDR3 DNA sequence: TGTGCCAGCAGTGAAGGTAACAGGGGGGTGTACGAGCAGTACTTC. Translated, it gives CASSEGNRGVYEQYF.

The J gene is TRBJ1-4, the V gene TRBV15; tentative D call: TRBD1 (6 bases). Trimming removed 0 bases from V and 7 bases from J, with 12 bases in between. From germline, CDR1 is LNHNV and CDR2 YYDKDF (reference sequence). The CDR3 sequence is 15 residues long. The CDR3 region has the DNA TGTGCCACCAGCAGAGAGAGCAGGGGTGGTGAAAAACTGTTTTTT. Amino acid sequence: CATSRESRGGEKLFF.

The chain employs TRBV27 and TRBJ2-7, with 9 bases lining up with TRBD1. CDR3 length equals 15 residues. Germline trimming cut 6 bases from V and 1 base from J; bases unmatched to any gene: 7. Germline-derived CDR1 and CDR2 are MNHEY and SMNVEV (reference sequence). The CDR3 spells CASSPGTGSSYEQYV. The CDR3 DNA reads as TGTGCCAGCAGCCCCGGGACAGGGTCGTCCTACGAGCAGTACGTC.

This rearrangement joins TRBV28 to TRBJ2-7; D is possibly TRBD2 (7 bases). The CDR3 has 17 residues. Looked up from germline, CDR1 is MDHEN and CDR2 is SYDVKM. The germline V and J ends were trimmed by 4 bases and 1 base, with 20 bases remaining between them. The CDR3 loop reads CASSSRPGRGGSYEQYV. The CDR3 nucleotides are TGTGCCAGCAGTTCTCGCCCTGGGAGGGGGGGATCCTACGAGCAGTACGTC.

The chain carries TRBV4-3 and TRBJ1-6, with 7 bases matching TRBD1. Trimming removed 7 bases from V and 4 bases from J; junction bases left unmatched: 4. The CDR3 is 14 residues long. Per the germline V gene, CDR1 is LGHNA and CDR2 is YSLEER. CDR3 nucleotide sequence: TGCGCCAGCACTCCGGGACAGTATAATTCACCCCTCCACTTT. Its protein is CASTPGQYNSPLHF.

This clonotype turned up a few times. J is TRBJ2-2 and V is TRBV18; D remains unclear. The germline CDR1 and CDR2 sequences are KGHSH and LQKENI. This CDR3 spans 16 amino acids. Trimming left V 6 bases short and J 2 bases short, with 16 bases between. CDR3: CASSHNPLGNTGELFF. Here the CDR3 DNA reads TGTGCCAGCTCGCATAACCCATTGGGAAACACCGGGGAGCTGTTTTTT.

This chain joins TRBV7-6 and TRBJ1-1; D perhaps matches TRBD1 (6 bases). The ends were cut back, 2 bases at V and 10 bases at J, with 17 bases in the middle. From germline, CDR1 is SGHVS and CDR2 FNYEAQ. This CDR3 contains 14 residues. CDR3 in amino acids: CASSLRAGEVVAFF. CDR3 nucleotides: TGTGCCAGCAGCTTACGGGCAGGGGAGGTGGTAGCTTTCTTT. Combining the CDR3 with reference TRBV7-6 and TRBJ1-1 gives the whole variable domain GAGVSQSPRYKVTKRGQDVALRCDPISGHVSLYWYRQALGQGPEFLTYFNYEAQQDKSGLPNDRFSAERPEGSISTLTIQRTEQRDSAMYRCASSLRAGEVVAFFGQGTRLTVV.

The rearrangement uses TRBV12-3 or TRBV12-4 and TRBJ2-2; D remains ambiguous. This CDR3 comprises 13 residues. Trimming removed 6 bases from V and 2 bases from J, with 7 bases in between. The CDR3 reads CASRDLNTGELFF. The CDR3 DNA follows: TGTGCCAGCAGGGATCTTAACACCGGGGAGCTGTTTTTT.

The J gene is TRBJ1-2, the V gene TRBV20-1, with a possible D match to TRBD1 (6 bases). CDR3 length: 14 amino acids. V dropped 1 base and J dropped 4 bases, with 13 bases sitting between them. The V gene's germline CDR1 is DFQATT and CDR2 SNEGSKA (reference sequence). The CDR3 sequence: CSARVHRVGYGYTF. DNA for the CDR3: TGCAGTGCTAGAGTCCACAGGGTTGGCTATGGCTACACCTTC.

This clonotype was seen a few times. CDR3 sequence: CASSVRTRGTGELFF. CDR3 sequence (DNA): TGTGCCAGCAGCGTAAGGACCCGGGGCACCGGGGAGCTGTTTTTT. The genes are TRBV7-6 and TRBJ2-2; the D gene is possibly TRBD2 (5 bases). Germline CDR1 is SGHVS and CDR2 is FNYEAQ. The CDR3 length is 15 residues. Between the trimmed V and J ends, which lost 5 bases and 4 bases, there was a span of 14 bases.

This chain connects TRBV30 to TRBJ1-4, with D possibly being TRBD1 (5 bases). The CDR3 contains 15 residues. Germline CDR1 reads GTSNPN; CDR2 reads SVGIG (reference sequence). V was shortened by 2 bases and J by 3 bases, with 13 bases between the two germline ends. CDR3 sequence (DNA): TGTGCCTGGAGTAGAGGGGCAGGGTCTAATGAAAAACTGTTTTTT. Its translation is CAWSRGAGSNEKLFF.

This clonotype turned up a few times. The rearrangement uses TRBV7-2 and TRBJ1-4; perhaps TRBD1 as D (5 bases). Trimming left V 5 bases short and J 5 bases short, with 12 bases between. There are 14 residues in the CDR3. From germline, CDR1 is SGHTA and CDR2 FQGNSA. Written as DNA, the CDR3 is TGTGCCAGCAGCCCGACAGTTCGCAATGAAAAACTGTTTTTT. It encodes CASSPTVRNEKLFF.